This TCR beta chain was sequenced during a study of blood T cell repertoires in COVID-19. Study overall: From the United States, Italy and Spain came samples of acute and convalescent COVID-19.

Sequencing used immunoSEQ multiplex PCR; TCRdb keeps in-frame clones, though not all of them. This sample has about 28,000 clones, with 87% found just once. The receptor comes from a man aged 55 to 70 with active COVID-19. The sequenced sample consisted of peripheral blood.

CDR3 in amino acids: CASTSWGRGNQPQHF. CDR3 DNA sequence: TGTGCCAGCACCTCCTGGGGGAGGGGCAATCAGCCCCAGCATTTT. The chain combines TRBV28 with TRBJ1-5; possibly TRBD1 for D (5 bases). CDR3 length equals 15 residues. Trimming pared 7 bases from V and 2 bases from J, leaving 15 bases between. Germline V gene data show CDR1 as MDHEN and CDR2 as SYDVKM. The variable domain in full, completed from reference TRBV28 and TRBJ1-5, reads DVKVTQSSRYLVKRTGEKVFLECVQDMDHENMFWYRQDPGLGLRLIYFSYDVKMKEKGDIPEGYSVSREKKERFSLILESASTNQTSMYLCASTSWGRGNQPQHFGDGTRLSIL.